This TCR beta chain was found in a study of OX40 agonist ivuxolimab in advanced cancers. Findings and caveats of the study: Clonal expansion was among the lowest in partial responders at 0.1-3.0 mg/kg, especially CD8+.

A remark on this clone: Its cognate antigen is unknown.

V lost 0 bases to trimming and J lost 4 bases, with 15 bases between them. Germline V gene sequence: CDR1 WNHNN, CDR2 SYGVQD (reference sequence). CDR3 size: 16 residues. TCRdb's table, derived via immunoSEQ multiplex PCR, lists solely in-frame clones and lacks some. The sample holds tens of thousands of clones, less than 90% seen once. The source material was CD4+ or CD8+ T cells sorted from blood, sampled in a trial of the OX40 agonist ivuxolimab. This rearrangement joins TRBV10-1 to TRBJ1-1; D call uncertain. This TCR came from an adult with an advanced solid tumor such as melanoma, head and neck, liver or kidney cancer. CDR3: CASSESKAAGSTEAFF. The CDR3 region has the DNA TGCGCCAGCAGTGAGTCGAAGGCAGCCGGCAGCACTGAAGCTTTCTTT.